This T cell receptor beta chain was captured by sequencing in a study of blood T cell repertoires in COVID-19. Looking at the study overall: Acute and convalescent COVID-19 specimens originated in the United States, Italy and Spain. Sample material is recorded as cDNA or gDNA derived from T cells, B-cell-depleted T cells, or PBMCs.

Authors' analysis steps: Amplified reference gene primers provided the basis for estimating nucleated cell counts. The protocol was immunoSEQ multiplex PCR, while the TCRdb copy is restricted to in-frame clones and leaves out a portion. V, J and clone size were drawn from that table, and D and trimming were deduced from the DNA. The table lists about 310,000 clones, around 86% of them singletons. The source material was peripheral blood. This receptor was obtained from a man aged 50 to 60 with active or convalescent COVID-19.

The CDR3 spells CASSVDEGGAQYF. In DNA form, the CDR3 reads TGTGCCAGCAGCGTAGACGAGGGTGGGGCGCAGTATTTT. J is TRBJ2-3 and V is TRBV9; tentative D call: TRBD2 (5 bases). This CDR3 has 13 residues. The ends were cut back, 0 bases at V and 10 bases at J, with 12 bases in the middle. The germline CDR1 and CDR2 sequences are SGDLS and YYNGEE.